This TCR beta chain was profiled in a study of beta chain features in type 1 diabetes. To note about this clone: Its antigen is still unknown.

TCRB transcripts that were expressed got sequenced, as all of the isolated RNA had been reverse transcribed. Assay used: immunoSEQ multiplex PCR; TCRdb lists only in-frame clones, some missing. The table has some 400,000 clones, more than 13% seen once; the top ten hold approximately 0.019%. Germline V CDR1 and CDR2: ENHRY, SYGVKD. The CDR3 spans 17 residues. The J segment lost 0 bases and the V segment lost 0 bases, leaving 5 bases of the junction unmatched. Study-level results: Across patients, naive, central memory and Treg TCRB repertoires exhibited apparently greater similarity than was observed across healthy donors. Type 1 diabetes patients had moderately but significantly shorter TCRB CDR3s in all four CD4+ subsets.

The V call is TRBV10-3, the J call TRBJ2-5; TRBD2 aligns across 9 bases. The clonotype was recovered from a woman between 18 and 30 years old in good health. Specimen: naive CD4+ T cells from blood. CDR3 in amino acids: CAISESERGVYQETQYF. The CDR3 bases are TGTGCCATCAGTGAGTCCGAGCGGGGGGTCTACCAAGAGACCCAGTACTTC.